This T cell receptor (beta chain) was documented in a study of molecular identifiers for immune sequencing clone quantification. Findings of the study overall: Effector cells had over 99% of their molecules in clones above 20 RNA copies, while naive cells had under 1%.

CD8+CD4-CCR7+CD45RA+ sorting gave the naive CD8 T cells. CDR1 PRHDT and CDR2 FYEKMQ come from the germline V gene (reference sequence). CDR3 length: 16 amino acids. Trimming took off 4 bases at V and 4 bases at J, with 19 bases between the two ends. This clonotype was counted a few times. Its antigen is as yet unknown. TCR libraries were built in bulk with a published protocol and specific TCR primers. One entry per CDR3 protein, called by TCRdb with MiXCR from the PCR reads. The sample contains under 600,000 distinct CDR3 sequences, about a fifth of which appear only once. V is TRBV13 and J is TRBJ1-2, with D possibly being TRBD1 (6 bases). The source is a human donor in good health. Some libraries in this study had Jurkat cell RNA spiked in. The sample taken for sequencing was naive CD8+ T cells from blood, with Jurkat cell RNA spiked in. Noted subset: FACS-sorted CD8+CD4-CCR7+CD45RA+ naive T cells. The CDR3 nucleotides read TGTGCCAGCAGCTCGACTAGCAGGGGCCTAGGCTATGGCTACACCTTC. Encoded protein: CASSSTSRGLGYGYTF.